The sequence of this TCR beta chain was determined in a study of T cells in Graves' hyperthyroidism and ophthalmopathy. Across the study: Pretreatment peripheral blood was obtained at initial diagnosis.

Trimming removed 2 bases from V and 2 bases from J; junction bases left unmatched: 3. Germline V lookup: CDR1 SGDLS, CDR2 YYNGEE. The CDR3 extends over 16 amino acids. Template material for amplifying TCR beta CDR3 regions consisted of RNA transcripts. HTBI primers drove first-round RT-PCR of the TCR CDR3. TCRdb recomputed calls from the multiplex PCR reads with MiXCR, one row per CDR3 protein. Among 300,000 to 400,000 distinct CDR3 sequences listed, about 15% were seen once. This clonotype was seen many times. Its specificity is unknown. Calling Graves' hyperthyroidism stable meant ophthalmopathy did not progress within 18 months. Findings and limits, study-wide: Most thyroid clonotypes expanded above 0.001 appeared in blood too. Ophthalmopathy, as predicted by the model, came a median around 6.7 months after the prediction.

The sequence came from a woman in her fifties or sixties with Graves' hyperthyroidism. The gene calls are TRBV9 and TRBJ2-2; 10 bases match TRBD2. Sequencing input: blood. CDR3: CASSVTSGTNTGELFF. CDR3 coding DNA: TGTGCCAGCAGCGTCACTAGCGGGACCAACACCGGGGAGCTGTTTTTT.